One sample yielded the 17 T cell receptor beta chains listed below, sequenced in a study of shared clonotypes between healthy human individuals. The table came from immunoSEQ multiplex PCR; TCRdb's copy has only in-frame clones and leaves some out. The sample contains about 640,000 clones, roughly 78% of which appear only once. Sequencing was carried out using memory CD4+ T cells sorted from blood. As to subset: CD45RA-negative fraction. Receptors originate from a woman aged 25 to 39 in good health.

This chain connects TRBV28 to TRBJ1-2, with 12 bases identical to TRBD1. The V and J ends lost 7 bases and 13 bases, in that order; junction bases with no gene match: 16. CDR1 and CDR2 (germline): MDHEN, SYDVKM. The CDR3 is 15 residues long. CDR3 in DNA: TGTGCCAGCAATAGCCCCGGGACAGGGGGCGCGGCAGGCACCTTC. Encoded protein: CASNSPGTGGAAGTF.

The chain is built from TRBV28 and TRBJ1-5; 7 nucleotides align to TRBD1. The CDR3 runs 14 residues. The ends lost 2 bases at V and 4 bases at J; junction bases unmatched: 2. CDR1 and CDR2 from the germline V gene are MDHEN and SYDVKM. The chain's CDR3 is CASSLGDRNQPQHF. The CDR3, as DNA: TGTGCCAGCAGTTTAGGGGACAGAAATCAGCCCCAGCATTTT.

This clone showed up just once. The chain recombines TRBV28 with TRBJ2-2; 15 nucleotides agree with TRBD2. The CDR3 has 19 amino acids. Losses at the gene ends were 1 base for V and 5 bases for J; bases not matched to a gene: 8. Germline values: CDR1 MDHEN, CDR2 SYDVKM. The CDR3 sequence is CASSLLRTSGRADTGELFF. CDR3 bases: TGTGCCAGCAGTTTATTGAGGACTAGCGGGAGGGCCGATACCGGGGAGCTGTTTTTT.

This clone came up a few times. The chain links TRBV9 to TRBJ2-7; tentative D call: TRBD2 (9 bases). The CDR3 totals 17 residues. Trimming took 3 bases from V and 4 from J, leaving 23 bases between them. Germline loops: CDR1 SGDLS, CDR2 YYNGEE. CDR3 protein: CASSGLAGQASGYEQYF. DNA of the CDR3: TGTGCCAGCAGCGGCCTAGCGGGACAGGCTTCAGGATACGAGCAGTACTTC. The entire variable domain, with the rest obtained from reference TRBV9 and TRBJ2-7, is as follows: DSGVTQTPKHLITATGQRVTLRCSPRSGDLSVYWYQQSLDQGLQFLIQYYNGEERAKGNILERFSAQQFPDLHSELNLSSLELGDSALYFCASSGLAGQASGYEQYFGPGTRLTVT.

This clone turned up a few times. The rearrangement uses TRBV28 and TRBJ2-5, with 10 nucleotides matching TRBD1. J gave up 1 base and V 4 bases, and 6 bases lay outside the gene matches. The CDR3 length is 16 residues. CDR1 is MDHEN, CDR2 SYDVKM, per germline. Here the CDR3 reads CASSSRDRGVQETQYF. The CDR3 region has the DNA TGTGCCAGCAGTTCCCGGGACAGGGGTGTCCAAGAGACCCAGTACTTC.

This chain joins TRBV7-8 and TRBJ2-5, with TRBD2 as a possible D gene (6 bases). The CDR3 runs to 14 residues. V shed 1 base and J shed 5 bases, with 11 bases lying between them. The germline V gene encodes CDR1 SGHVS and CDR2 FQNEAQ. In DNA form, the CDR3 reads TGTGCCAGCAGCTTAGAAGGCGGGACGGAGACCCAGTACTTC. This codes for CASSLEGGTETQYF.

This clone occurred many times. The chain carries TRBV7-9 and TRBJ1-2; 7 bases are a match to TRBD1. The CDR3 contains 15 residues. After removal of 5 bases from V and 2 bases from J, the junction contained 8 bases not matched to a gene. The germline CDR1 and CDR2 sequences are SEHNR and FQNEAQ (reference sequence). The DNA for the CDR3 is TGTGCCAGCAGCCTTTGGACAGGACCCAACTATGGCTACACCTTC. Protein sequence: CASSLWTGPNYGYTF.

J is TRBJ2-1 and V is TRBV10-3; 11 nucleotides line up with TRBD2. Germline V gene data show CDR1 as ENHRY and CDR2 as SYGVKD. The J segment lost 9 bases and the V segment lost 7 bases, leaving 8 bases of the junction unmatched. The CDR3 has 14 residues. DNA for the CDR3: TGTGCCATCACCTCAACTAGCGGGAGTTCTGAGCAGTTCTTC. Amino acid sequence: CAITSTSGSSEQFF.

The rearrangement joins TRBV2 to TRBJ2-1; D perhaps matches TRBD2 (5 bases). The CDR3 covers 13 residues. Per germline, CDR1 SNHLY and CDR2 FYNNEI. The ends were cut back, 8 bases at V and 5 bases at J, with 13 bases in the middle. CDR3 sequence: CASVGVTHNEQFF. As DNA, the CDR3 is TGTGCCAGCGTCGGGGTCACCCACAATGAGCAGTTCTTC. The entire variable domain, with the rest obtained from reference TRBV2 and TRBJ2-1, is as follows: EPEVTQTPSHQVTQMGQEVILRCVPISNHLYFYWYRQILGQKVEFLVSFYNNEISEKSEIFDDQFSVERPDGSNFTLKIRSTKLEDSAMYFCASVGVTHNEQFFGPGTRLTVL.

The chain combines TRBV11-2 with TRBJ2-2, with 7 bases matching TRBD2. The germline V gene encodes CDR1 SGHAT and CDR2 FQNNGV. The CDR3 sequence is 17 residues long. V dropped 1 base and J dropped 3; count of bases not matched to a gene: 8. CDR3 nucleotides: TGTGCCAGCAGCTTAGGTGGGAGGGTGTGGGACACCGGGGAGCTGTTTTTT. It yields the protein CASSLGGRVWDTGELFF.

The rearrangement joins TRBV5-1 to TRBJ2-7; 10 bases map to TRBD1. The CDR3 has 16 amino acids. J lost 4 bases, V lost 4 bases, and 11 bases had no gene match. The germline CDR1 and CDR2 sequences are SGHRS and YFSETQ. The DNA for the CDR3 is TGCGCCAGCAGCCCCTGGCGGACAGGGGGTGGTTACGAGCAGTACTTC. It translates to CASSPWRTGGGYEQYF.

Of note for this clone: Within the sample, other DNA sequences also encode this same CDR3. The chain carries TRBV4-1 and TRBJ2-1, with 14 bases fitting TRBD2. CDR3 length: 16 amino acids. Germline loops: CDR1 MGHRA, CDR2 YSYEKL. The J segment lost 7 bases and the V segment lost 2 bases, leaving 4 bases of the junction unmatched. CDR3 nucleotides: TGCGCCAGCAGCCAACCGACTAGCGGGAGGGCGAATGAGCAGTTCTTC. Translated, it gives CASSQPTSGRANEQFF.

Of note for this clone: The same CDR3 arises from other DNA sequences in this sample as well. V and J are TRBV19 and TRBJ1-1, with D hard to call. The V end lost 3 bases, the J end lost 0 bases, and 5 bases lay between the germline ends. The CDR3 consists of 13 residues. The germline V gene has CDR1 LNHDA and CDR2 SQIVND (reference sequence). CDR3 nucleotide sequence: TGTGCCAGTAGTATCCGCTTGAACACTGAAGCTTTCTTT. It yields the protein CASSIRLNTEAFF. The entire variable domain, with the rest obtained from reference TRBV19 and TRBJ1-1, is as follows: DGGITQSPKYLFRKEGQNVTLSCEQNLNHDAMYWYRQDPGQGLRLIYYSQIVNDFQKGDIAEGYSVSREKKESFPLTVTSAQKNPTAFYLCASSIRLNTEAFFGQGTRLTVV.

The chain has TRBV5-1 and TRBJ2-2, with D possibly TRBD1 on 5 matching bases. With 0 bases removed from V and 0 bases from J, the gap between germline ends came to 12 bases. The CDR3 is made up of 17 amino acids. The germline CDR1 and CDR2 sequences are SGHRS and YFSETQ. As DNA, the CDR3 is TGCGCCAGCAGCTTGGTGTCTGGCAGGGCGAACACCGGGGAGCTGTTTTTT. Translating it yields CASSLVSGRANTGELFF.

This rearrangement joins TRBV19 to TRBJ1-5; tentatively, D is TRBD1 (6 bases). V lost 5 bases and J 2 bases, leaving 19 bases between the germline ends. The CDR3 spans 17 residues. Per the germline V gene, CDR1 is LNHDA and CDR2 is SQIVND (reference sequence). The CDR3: CASSPWEGVGRNQPQHF. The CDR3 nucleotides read TGTGCCAGTAGTCCCTGGGAGGGGGTTGGTCGCAATCAGCCCCAGCATTTT.

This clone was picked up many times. CDR3 region: CASRPGLAGGPWETQYF. Written as DNA, the CDR3 is TGTGCCAGCAGACCAGGACTAGCGGGAGGGCCGTGGGAGACCCAGTACTTC. The chain links TRBV25-1 to TRBJ2-5; 15 bases are a match to TRBD2. Germline V lookup: CDR1 MGHDK, CDR2 SYGVNS. The V gene end was trimmed by 6 bases and the J gene end by 5 bases; junction bases not matched to a gene: 10. The CDR3 spans 17 residues.

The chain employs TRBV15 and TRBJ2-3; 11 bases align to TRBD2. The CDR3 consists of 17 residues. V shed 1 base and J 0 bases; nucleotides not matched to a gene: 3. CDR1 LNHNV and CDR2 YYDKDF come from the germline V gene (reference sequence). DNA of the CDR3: TGTGCCACCAGCAGAGGTCGACTAGCGGGAAGCACAGATACGCAGTATTTT. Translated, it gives CATSRGRLAGSTDTQYF.